A selection of T cell receptor beta chains follows, all from one sample in a study of T cells in Graves' hyperthyroidism and ophthalmopathy. TCRdb analysed the multiplex PCR reads with MiXCR anew, one entry per CDR3 protein. This table holds hundreds of thousands of distinct CDR3 sequences, 35% to 40% found once. Sequenced material: blood. These receptors originate from a man aged 18 to 29 with Graves' hyperthyroidism. Both conserved end residues are part of each CDR3. The D gene is left open where the match is weak. Some rows mark clone size as missing; the rest say once, few, many or name a class of expanded clone.

CDR3nt	CDR3aa	j_gene	abundance	v_gene	d_gene
TGCGCCAGCAGCTTGGCAGGGTCGGGAGAGACCCAGTACTTC	CASSLAGSGETQYF	TRBJ2-5	.	TRBV5-1	.
TGTGCCAGTAGTCGGACAGGGGGAGATGAAGCTTTCTTT	CASSRTGGDEAFF	TRBJ1-1	many	TRBV19	TRBD1
TGTGCCAGCAGTTTAGGGTTAGGACAGGGGTTCGGGTCACCCCTCCACTTT	CASSLGLGQGFGSPLHF	TRBJ1-6	few	TRBV12-3/TRBV12-4	TRBD1
TGTGCCAGTAGTTCCCAGGGTGGGACAAAGGCCTACGAGCAGTACTTC	CASSSQGGTKAYEQYF	TRBJ2-7	.	TRBV7-9	.
TGTGCCAGCACAACTTCGGGGGGGCCCCAAGAGACCCAGTACTTC	CASTTSGGPQETQYF	TRBJ2-5	.	TRBV7-3	TRBD2
TGTGCCAGTAGTATAGTGGTGATGTCGACACCTAGCAATCAGCCCCAGCATTTT	CASSIVVMSTPSNQPQHF	TRBJ1-5	many	TRBV19	.
TGTGCCAGCAGTGGACAGGGAGGCGAAGCTTTCTTT	CASSGQGGEAFF	TRBJ1-1	many	TRBV2	TRBD1
TGTGCCAGCAGCTCCCCTTGGGGGGCCAGGCAGACCCAGTACTTC	CASSSPWGARQTQYF	TRBJ2-5	.	TRBV7-2	.
TGTGCCACCAGCAGAGGACAGACTAACTATGGCTACACCTTC	CATSRGQTNYGYTF	TRBJ1-2	.	TRBV15	.
TGTGCCAGCAGTTTACTTAGCGGAGAAGAGACCCAGTACTTC	CASSLLSGEETQYF	TRBJ2-5	few	TRBV6-5	.
TGTGCCAGCAGCCCCCGGGGTATCTGGGCTTTCTTT	CASSPRGIWAFF	TRBJ1-1	few	TRBV7-9	.